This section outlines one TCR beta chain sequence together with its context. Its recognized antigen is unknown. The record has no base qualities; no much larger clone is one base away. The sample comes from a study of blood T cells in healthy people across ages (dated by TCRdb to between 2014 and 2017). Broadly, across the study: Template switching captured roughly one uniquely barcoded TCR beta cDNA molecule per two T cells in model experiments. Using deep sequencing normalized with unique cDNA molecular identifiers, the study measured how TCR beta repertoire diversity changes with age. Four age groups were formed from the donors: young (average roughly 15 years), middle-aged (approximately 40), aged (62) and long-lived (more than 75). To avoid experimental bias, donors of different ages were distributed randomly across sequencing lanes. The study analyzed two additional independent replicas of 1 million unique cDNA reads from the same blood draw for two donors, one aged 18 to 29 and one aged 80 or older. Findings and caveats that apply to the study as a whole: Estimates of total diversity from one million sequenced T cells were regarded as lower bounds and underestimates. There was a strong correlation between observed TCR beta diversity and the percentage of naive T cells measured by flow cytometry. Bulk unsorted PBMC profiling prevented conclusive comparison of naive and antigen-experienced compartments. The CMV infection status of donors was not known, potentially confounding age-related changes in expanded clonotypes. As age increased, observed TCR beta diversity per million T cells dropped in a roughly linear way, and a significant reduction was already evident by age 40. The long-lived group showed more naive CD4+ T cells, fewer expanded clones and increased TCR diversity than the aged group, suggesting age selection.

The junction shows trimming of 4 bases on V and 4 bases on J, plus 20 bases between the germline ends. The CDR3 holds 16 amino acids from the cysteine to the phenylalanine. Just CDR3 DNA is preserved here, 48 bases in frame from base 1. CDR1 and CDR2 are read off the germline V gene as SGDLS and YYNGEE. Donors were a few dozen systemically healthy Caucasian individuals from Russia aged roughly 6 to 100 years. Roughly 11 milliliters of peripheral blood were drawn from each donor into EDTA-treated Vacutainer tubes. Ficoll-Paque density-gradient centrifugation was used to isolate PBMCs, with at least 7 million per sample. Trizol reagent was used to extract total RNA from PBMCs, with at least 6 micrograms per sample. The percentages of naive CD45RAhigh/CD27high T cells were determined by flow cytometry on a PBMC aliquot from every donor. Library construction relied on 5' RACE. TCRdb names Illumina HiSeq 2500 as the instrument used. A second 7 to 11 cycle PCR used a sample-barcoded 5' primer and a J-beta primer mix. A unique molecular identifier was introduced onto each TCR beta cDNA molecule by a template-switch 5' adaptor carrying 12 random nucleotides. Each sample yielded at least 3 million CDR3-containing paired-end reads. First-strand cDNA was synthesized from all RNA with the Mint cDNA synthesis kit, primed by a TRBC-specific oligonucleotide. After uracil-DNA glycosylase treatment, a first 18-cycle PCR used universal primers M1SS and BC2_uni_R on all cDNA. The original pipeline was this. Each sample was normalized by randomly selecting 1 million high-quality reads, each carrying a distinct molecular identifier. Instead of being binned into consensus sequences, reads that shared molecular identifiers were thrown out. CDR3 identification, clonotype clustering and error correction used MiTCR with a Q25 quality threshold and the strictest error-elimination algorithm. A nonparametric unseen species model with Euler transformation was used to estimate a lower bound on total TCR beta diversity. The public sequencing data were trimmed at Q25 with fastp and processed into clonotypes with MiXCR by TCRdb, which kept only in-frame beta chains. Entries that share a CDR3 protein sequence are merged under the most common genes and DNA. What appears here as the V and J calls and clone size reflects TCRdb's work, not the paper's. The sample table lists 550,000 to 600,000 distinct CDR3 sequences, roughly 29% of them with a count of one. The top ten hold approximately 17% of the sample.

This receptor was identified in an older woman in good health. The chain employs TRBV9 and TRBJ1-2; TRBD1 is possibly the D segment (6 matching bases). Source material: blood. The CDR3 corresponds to CASSFGTPNDPYGYTF. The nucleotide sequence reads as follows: TGTGCCAGCAGCTTTGGGACACCAAACGATCCCTATGGCTACACCTTC.